These 15 T cell receptor beta chains share one sample of origin, sequenced in a study of blood T cell repertoires in COVID-19. Some clones are missing from TCRdb's copy, which holds only in-frame ones; the method was immunoSEQ multiplex PCR. The sample records under 300,000 clones, over 90% being singletons. What was sequenced was peripheral blood. These receptors came from a man aged 30 to 45 with COVID-19, enrolled during active disease.

The chain employs TRBV7-9 and TRBJ1-2; 8 nucleotides align to TRBD1. This CDR3 is built from 13 residues. V trimming: 4 bases; J trimming: 13 bases; junction bases outside the gene matches: 11. CDR1 SEHNR and CDR2 FQNEAQ come from the germline V gene (reference sequence). In DNA form, the CDR3 reads TGTGCCAGCAGCTCCCCTGGACAGGGAAACCCCACCTTC. It codes for CASSSPGQGNPTF.

V is TRBV7-7 and J is TRBJ1-1; 7 bases fit TRBD1. Germline loops: CDR1 SSHAT, CDR2 FNYEAQ (reference sequence). CDR3 length: 13 residues. V was pared by 6 bases and J by 4 bases, with 5 bases of the junction left unmatched. CDR3 sequence (DNA): TGTGCCAGCAGTATCCGACAGGGCACTGAAGCTTTCTTT. Protein product: CASSIRQGTEAFF. Drawing the rest from reference TRBV7-7 and TRBJ1-1, the complete variable domain is GAGVSQSPRYKVTKRGQDVTLRCDPISSHATLYWYQQALGQGPEFLTYFNYEAQPDKSGLPSDRFSAERPEGSISTLTIQRTEQRDSAMYRCASSIRQGTEAFFGQGTRLTVV.

This clone has only one observation. The chain joins TRBV4-1 to TRBJ2-3; TRBD2 aligns across 13 bases. The CDR3 contains 17 residues. After removal of 2 bases from V and 3 bases from J, the junction contained 5 bases not matched to a gene. Germline V lookup: CDR1 MGHRA, CDR2 YSYEKL. Here the CDR3 reads CASSQTSGGDLTDTQYF. DNA of the CDR3: TGCGCCAGCAGCCAAACTAGCGGGGGGGATTTGACAGATACGCAGTATTTT.

V and J are TRBV5-4 and TRBJ2-2; D not certain. The V and J ends lost 0 bases and 4 bases respectively, with 7 bases between them. This CDR3 region has 14 residues. Germline V lookup: CDR1 SGHNT, CDR2 YYREEE (reference sequence). The CDR3 nucleotides read TGTGCCAGCAGCTTGGGGAGTCTCACCGGGGAGCTGTTTTTT. Protein sequence: CASSLGSLTGELFF.

The chain uses TRBV11-2 and TRBJ1-1; perhaps TRBD1 as D (5 bases). This CDR3 spans 13 amino acids. V lost 0 bases and J 6 bases, leaving 8 bases between the germline ends. The germline V gene encodes CDR1 SGHAT and CDR2 FQNNGV. The CDR3 protein is CASSLEFRAEAFF. CDR3 nucleotide sequence: TGTGCCAGCAGCTTAGAGTTCAGGGCTGAAGCTTTCTTT. The complete variable domain, with remaining parts taken from reference TRBV11-2 and TRBJ1-1, reads EAGVAQSPRYKIIEKRQSVAFWCNPISGHATLYWYQQILGQGPKLLIQFQNNGVVDDSQLPKDRFSAERLKGVDSTLKIQPAKLEDSAVYLCASSLEFRAEAFFGQGTRLTVV.

The rearrangement joins TRBV12-3 or TRBV12-4 to TRBJ1-2; D may be TRBD1 (6 bases). Trimming stripped 5 bases from V and 4 bases from J, with 11 bases between. The CDR3 is 13 amino acids. CDR3 bases: TGTGCCAGCAGTCCGGACAGATCCTATGGCTACACCTTC. Its translation is CASSPDRSYGYTF.

This clone was seen just once. The chain is built from TRBV5-6 and TRBJ2-1, with D tentatively TRBD2 (5 bases). V was trimmed by 2 bases and J by 7 bases, leaving 13 bases between them. CDR3 size: 14 residues. CDR1 is SGHDT, CDR2 YYEEEE, per germline. Here the CDR3 DNA reads TGTGCCAGCAGCTTACTAGAGGTCGATAATGAGCAGTTCTTC. This sequence encodes CASSLLEVDNEQFF. Full variable domain (outside the CDR3, taken from reference TRBV5-6 and TRBJ2-1): DAGVTQSPTHLIKTRGQQVTLRCSPKSGHDTVSWYQQALGQGPQFIFQYYEEEERQRGNFPDRFSGHQFPNYSSELNVNALLLGDSALYLCASSLLEVDNEQFFGPGTRLTVL.

The chain couples TRBV11-3 to TRBJ2-5; D perhaps matches TRBD1 (6 bases). CDR3 length: 13 amino acids. The V and J ends lost 1 base and 4 bases respectively, with 7 bases between them. CDR1 SGHNT and CDR2 YENEEA come from the germline V gene. CDR3 DNA sequence: TGTGCCAGCAGCTTAGCAGGGGCAGAGACCCAGTACTTC. Protein product: CASSLAGAETQYF. Using reference TRBV11-3 and TRBJ2-5 for the parts outside the CDR3, the full variable domain is EAGVVQSPRYKIIEKKQPVAFWCNPISGHNTLYWYLQNLGQGPELLIRYENEEAVDDSQLPKDRFSAERLKGVDSTLKIQPAELGDSAVYLCASSLAGAETQYFGPGTRLLVL.

The gene calls are TRBV6-1 and TRBJ1-5; D is ambiguous. The CDR3 extends over 15 amino acids. Trimming stripped 0 bases from V and 6 bases from J, with 12 bases between. Germline CDR1 is MNHNS and CDR2 is SASEGT. The chain's CDR3 is CASSEAAGESQPQHF. DNA for the CDR3: TGTGCCAGCAGTGAAGCCGCGGGCGAGAGTCAGCCCCAGCATTTT.

This sequence joins TRBV6-5 and TRBJ2-5; TRBD2 agrees at 10 bases. Germline loops: CDR1 MNHEY, CDR2 SVGAGI. Trimming at V came to 7 bases and at J to 4 bases, leaving 9 bases not matched to a gene. The CDR3 spans 15 residues. In nucleotides, the CDR3 is TGTGCCAGCAACCCAGCGGGGGGGCCCGGAGAGACCCAGTACTTC. Encoded protein: CASNPAGGPGETQYF.

The chain has TRBV7-9 and TRBJ2-2; the match to TRBD1 covers 10 bases. The CDR3 consists of 15 residues. Per the germline V gene, CDR1 is SEHNR and CDR2 is FQNEAQ (reference sequence). The V and J ends lost 5 bases and 6 bases, in that order; junction bases with no gene match: 6. The CDR3, as DNA: TGTGCCAGCAGCCCCGGGACAGGGGTCTCCGGGGAGCTGTTTTTT. It translates to CASSPGTGVSGELFF.

The chain has TRBV4-1 and TRBJ1-1; the D is unclear. V dropped 1 base and J dropped 11 bases, with 11 bases sitting between them. The CDR3 has 12 residues. Per germline, CDR1 MGHRA and CDR2 YSYEKL. DNA of the CDR3: TGCGCCAGCAGCCAAGTGGGCGCCGCGGCTTTCTTT. It yields the protein CASSQVGAAAFF.

This chain uses TRBV4-1 with TRBJ1-3; maybe TRBD1 (6 bases). There are 17 residues in the CDR3. The germline gives CDR1 MGHRA, CDR2 YSYEKL. The germline V and J ends were trimmed by 6 bases and 2 bases, with 20 bases remaining between them. The CDR3 reads CASSHDTTGTAGNTIYF. The CDR3 DNA sequence: TGCGCCAGCAGTCACGATACAACAGGGACCGCTGGAAACACCATATATTTT.

This clone was counted a single time. The chain uses TRBV10-1 and TRBJ2-2; D is undetermined. Germline CDR1 and CDR2: WNHNN and SYGVQD (reference sequence). This CDR3 has 12 residues. Trimming cost V 3 bases and J 4 bases, with 3 bases left between them. CDR3 sequence: CASSDLTGELFF. The CDR3, as DNA: TGCGCCAGCAGTGACCTCACCGGGGAGCTGTTTTTT.

V and J are TRBV6-2 or TRBV6-3 and TRBJ2-7, with D possibly TRBD1 on 6 matching bases. CDR1 and CDR2 from the germline V gene are MNHEY and SVGEGT. This CDR3 has 15 amino acids. Deletions cut 2 bases from V and 4 bases from J, with 15 bases between. CDR3 sequence reads: CASSYRQVTKYEQYF. CDR3 in DNA: TGTGCCAGCAGTTACAGACAGGTGACGAAGTACGAGCAGTACTTC.